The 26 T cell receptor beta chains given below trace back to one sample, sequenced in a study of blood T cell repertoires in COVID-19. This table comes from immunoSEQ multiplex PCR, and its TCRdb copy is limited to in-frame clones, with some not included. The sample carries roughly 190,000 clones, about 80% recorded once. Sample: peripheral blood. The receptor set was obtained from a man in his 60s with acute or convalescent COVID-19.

The CDR3 DNA sequence: TGTGCCAGCAGCGGCCGGACAGGGGCGACGAGGGGCTACACCTTC. Translating it yields CASSGRTGATRGYTF. The rearrangement joins TRBV7-9 to TRBJ1-2; 9 nucleotides line up with TRBD1. With V trimmed by 5 bases and J by 8 bases, 12 bases remained unmatched. Per the germline V gene, CDR1 is SEHNR and CDR2 is FQNEAQ (reference sequence). The CDR3 length is 15 residues.

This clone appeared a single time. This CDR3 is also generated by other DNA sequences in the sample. The CDR3 is CASSSQGANTGELFF. As DNA, the CDR3 is TGCGCCAGCAGCTCACAGGGGGCTAACACCGGGGAGCTGTTTTTT. The V gene is TRBV5-1, the J gene TRBJ2-2; 9 nucleotides match TRBD1. The CDR3 contains 15 residues. Trimming took 3 bases from V and 2 from J; bases not matched to a gene: 2. Germline assignment: CDR1 SGHRS and CDR2 YFSETQ.

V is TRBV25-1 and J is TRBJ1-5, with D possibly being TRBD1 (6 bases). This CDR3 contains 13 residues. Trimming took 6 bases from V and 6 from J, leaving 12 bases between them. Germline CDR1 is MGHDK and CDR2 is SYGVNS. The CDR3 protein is CASSRQATQPQHF. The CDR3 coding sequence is TGTGCCAGCAGCCGACAGGCCACTCAGCCCCAGCATTTT.

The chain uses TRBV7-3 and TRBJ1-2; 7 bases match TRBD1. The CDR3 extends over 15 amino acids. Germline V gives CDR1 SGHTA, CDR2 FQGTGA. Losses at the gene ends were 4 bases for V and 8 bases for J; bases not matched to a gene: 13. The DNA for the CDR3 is TGTGCCAGCAGCTCCAGGACAGGAGGTGCGGAGGGCTACACCTTC. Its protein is CASSSRTGGAEGYTF.

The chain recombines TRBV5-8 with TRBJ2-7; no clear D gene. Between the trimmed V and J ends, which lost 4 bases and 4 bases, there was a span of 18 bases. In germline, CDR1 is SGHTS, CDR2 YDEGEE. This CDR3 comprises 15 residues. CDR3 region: CASSLTGTSVYEQYF. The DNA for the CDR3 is TGTGCCAGCAGCCTTACGGGTACTTCTGTTTACGAGCAGTACTTC.

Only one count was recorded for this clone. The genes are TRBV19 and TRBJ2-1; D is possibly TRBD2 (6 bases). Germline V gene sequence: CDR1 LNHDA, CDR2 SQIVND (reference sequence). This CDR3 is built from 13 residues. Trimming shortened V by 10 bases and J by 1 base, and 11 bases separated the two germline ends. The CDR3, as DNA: TGTGCCACCCGTAGCGGATCCTACAATGAGCAGTTCTTC. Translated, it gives CATRSGSYNEQFF.

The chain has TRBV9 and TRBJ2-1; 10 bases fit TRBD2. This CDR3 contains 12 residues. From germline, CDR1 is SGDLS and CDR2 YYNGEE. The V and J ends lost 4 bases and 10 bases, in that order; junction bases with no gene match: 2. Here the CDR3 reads CASSHSGGEQFF. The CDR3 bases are TGTGCCAGCAGCCATAGCGGGGGGGAGCAGTTCTTC.

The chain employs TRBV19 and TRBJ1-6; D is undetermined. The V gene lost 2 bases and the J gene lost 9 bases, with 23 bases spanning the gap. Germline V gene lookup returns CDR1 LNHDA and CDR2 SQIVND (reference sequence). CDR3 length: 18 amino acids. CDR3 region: CASSIFGISGDRGSPLHF. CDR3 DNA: TGTGCCAGTAGTATATTTGGTATTTCGGGTGACCGGGGTTCACCCCTCCACTTT. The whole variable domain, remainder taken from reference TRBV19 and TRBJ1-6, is DGGITQSPKYLFRKEGQNVTLSCEQNLNHDAMYWYRQDPGQGLRLIYYSQIVNDFQKGDIAEGYSVSREKKESFPLTVTSAQKNPTAFYLCASSIFGISGDRGSPLHFGNGTRLTVT.

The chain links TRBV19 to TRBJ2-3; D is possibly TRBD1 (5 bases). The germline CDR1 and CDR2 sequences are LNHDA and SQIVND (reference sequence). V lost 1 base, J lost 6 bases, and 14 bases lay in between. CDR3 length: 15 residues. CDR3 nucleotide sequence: TGTGCCAGTAGTATAGGGGGCAGGGCCGGGGATACGCAGTATTTT. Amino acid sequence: CASSIGGRAGDTQYF.

Written as DNA, the CDR3 is TGTGCCAGCAGCCAACAGACAGGAGCGAGTCAGCCCCAGCATTTT. Its protein product is CASSQQTGASQPQHF. This sequence joins TRBV3-1 (or the pseudogene TRBV3-2) and TRBJ1-5, with D maybe TRBD1 (6 bases). The CDR3 contains 15 residues. V lost 2 bases to trimming and J lost 6 bases, with 14 bases between them. Germline CDR1 is LGHDT and CDR2 is YNNKEL (reference sequence).

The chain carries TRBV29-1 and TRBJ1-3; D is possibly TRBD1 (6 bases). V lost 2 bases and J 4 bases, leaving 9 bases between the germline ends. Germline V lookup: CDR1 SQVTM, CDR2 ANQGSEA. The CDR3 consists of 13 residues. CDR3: CSVERGTGNTIYF. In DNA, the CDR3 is TGCAGCGTTGAAAGAGGGACAGGAAACACCATATATTTT.

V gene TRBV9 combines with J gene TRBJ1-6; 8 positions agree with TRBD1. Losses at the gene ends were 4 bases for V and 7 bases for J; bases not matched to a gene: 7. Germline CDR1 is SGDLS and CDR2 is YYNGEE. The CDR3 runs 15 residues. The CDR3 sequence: CASSSRTGHNSPLHF. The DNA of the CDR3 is TGTGCCAGCAGCTCTAGGACAGGGCACAATTCACCCCTCCACTTT.

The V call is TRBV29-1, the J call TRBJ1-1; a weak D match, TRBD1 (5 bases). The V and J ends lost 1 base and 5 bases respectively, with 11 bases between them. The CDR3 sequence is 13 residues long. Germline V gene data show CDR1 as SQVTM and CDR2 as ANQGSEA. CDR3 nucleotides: TGCAGCGTTGAAGTGAATCGGGGGACTGAAGCTTTCTTT. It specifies CSVEVNRGTEAFF. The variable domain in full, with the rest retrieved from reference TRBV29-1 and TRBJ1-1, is SAVISQKPSRDICQRGTSLTIQCQVDSQVTMMFWYRQQPGQSLTLIATANQGSEATYESGFVIDKFPISRPNLTFSTLTVSNMSPEDSSIYLCSVEVNRGTEAFFGQGTRLTVV.

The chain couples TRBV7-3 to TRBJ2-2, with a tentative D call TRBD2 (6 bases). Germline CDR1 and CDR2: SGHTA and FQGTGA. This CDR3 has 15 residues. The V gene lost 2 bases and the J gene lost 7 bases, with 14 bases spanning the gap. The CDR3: CASSLSRRGNGELFF. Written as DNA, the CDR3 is TGTGCCAGCAGCTTATCCAGACGGGGGAACGGGGAGCTGTTTTTT.

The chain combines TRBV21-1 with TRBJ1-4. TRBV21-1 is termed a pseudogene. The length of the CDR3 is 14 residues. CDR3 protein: CASSKGRGFEKLFF. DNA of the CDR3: TGTGCCAGCAGCAAAGGAAGAGGGTTTGAAAAACTGTTTTTT.

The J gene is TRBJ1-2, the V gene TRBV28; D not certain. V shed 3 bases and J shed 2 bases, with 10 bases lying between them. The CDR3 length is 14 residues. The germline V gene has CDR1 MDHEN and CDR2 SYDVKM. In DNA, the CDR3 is TGTGCCAGCAGTTTTTCTGCAGAAAACTATGGCTACACCTTC. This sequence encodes CASSFSAENYGYTF.

The CDR3 loop reads CASSDGTSGRTDTQYF. The CDR3 DNA sequence: TGTGCCAGCAGCGATGGGACTAGCGGTCGCACAGATACGCAGTATTTT. V gene TRBV21-1 combines with J gene TRBJ2-3; the D call in the table, TRBD2, was not verified against the DNA. TRBV21-1 is a listed pseudogene. The CDR3 extends over 16 amino acids.

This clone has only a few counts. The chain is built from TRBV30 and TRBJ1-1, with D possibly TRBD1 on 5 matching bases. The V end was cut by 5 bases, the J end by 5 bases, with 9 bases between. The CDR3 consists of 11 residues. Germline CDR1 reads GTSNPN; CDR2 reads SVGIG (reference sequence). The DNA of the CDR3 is TGTGCCTGGGGAAGGGGAACTGAAGCTTTCTTT. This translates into CAWGRGTEAFF.

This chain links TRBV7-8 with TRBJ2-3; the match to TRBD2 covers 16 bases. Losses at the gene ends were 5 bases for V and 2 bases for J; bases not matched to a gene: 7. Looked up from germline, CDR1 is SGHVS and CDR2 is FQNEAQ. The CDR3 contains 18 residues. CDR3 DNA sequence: TGTGCCAGCAGCCAGGGACTAGCGGGAGGGAGGGTCACAGATACGCAGTATTTT. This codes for CASSQGLAGGRVTDTQYF.

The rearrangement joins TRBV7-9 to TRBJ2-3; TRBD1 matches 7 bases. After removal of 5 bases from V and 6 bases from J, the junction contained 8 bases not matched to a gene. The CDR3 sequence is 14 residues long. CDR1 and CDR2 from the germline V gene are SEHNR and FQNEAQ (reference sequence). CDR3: CASSNGTVRDTQYF. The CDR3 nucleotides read TGTGCCAGCAGCAACGGGACAGTCCGGGATACGCAGTATTTT.

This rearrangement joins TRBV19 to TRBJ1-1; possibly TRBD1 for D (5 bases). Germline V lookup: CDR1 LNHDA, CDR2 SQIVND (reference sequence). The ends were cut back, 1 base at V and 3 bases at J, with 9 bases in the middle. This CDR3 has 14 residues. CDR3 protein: CASSIAGIDTEAFF. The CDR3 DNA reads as TGTGCCAGTAGTATAGCAGGGATCGACACTGAAGCTTTCTTT.

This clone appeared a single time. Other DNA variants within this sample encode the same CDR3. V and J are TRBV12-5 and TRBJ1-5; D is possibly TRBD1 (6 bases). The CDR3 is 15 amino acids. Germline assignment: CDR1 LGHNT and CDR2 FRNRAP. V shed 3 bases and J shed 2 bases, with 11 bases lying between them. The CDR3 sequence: CASGFLSGGNQPQHF. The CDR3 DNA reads TGTGCTAGTGGTTTCCTATCAGGGGGCAATCAGCCCCAGCATTTT.

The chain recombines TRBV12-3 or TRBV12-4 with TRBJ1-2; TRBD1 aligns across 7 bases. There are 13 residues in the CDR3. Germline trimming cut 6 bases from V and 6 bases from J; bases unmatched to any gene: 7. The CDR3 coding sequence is TGTGCCAGCAGCACCGACAGGGCCCATGGCTACACCTTC. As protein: CASSTDRAHGYTF.

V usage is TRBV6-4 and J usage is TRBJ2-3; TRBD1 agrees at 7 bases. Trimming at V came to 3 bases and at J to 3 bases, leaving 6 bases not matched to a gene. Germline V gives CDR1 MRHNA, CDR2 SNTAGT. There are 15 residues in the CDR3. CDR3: CASSEGQRETDTQYF. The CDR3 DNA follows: TGTGCCAGCAGTGAGGGACAGAGGGAGACAGATACGCAGTATTTT.

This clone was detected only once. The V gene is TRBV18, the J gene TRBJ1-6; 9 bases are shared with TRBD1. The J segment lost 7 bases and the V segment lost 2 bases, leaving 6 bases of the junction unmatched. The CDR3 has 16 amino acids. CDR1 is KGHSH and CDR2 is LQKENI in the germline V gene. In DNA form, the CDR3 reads TGTGCCAGCTCACCAATTCCGGGACAGGGAAATTCACCCCTCCACTTT. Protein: CASSPIPGQGNSPLHF.

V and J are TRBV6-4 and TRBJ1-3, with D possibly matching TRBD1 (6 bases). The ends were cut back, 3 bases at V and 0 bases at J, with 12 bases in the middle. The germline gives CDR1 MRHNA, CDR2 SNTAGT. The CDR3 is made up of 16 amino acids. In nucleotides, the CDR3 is TGTGCCAGCAGTGATCGGACAGAAGTCTCTGGAAACACCATATATTTT. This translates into CASSDRTEVSGNTIYF.